This TCR beta chain appears in the sequencing data of a study of blood T cell repertoires in COVID-19. Study as a whole: Both acute and convalescent COVID-19 samples were obtained from the United States, Italy and Spain.

In germline, CDR1 is SNHLY, CDR2 FYNNEI. The CDR3 runs to 14 residues. V was shortened by 6 bases and J by 5 bases, with 16 bases between the two germline ends. Original processing methods: Nucleated cell counts were estimated from reference gene primer amplification. Generated by immunoSEQ multiplex PCR, the TCRdb table keeps only in-frame clones and is missing some. The DNA gave D and trimming, while V, J and clone size come from that table. The sample lists fewer than 200,000 clones; roughly 86% were seen once. The sample consisted of peripheral blood. The receptor's source is a man aged 35-49 years with active or convalescent COVID-19. The chain combines TRBV2 with TRBJ2-5, with D tentatively TRBD1 (8 bases). The CDR3 spells CASRIGQGGETQYF. For the CDR3, the DNA is TGTGCCAGCAGAATCGGACAGGGAGGGGAGACCCAGTACTTC.